The 10 T cell receptor beta chains below come from one sample, sequenced in a study of T-cell reconstitution after alpha-beta-depleted transplantation in children. Preparing the TCRbeta library involved the use of unique molecular identifiers. Each CDR3 protein is one row after TCRdb ran MiXCR on the PCR reads. The sample holds around 960,000 distinct CDR3 sequences, about 29% seen once. Specimen: PBMCs, mostly from graft donor cells, collected 360 days after TCRalphabeta/CD19-depleted stem cell transplant. The receptors here all came from a boy in the first two years of life who had a stem cell transplant for SCID, so the T cells may come from the graft donor.

This clonotype appeared a few times. In DNA form, the CDR3 reads TGTGCCAGCGAATTCAGGGCGGCTAATTCACCCCTCCACTTT. Translated: CASEFRAANSPLHF. The V call is TRBV2, the J call TRBJ1-6; TRBD1 might be the D (5 bases). V lost 8 bases and J 6 bases, leaving 14 bases between the germline ends. Germline assignment: CDR1 SNHLY and CDR2 FYNNEI. This CDR3 contains 14 residues.

As concerns this clonotype: One junction end disagrees with the germline gene, perhaps due to a read error. The genes are TRBV12-3 or TRBV12-4 and TRBJ2-5, with D perhaps assigned TRBD1 or TRBD2 (5 bases each). This CDR3 is built from 16 residues. CDR3 in amino acids: CVSKSARGVGGETQYF. The CDR3 region has the DNA TGTGTCAGCAAGTCAGCAAGGGGAGTAGGAGGAGAGACCCAGTACTTC.

V gene TRBV4-1 combines with J gene TRBJ2-5; a weak D match, TRBD2 (5 bases). The V end lost 1 base, the J end lost 3 bases, and 9 bases lay between the germline ends. There are 14 residues in the CDR3. CDR1 MGHRA and CDR2 YSYEKL come from the germline V gene. Here the CDR3 DNA reads TGCGCCAGCAGCCAAGGGACTCTCGAAGAGACCCAGTACTTC. Its protein is CASSQGTLEETQYF.

In its sample, this clonotype was seen a few times. V usage is TRBV7-2 and J usage is TRBJ2-2, with D unresolved. Per germline, CDR1 SGHTA and CDR2 FQGNSA. V shed 3 bases and J shed 8 bases, with 10 bases lying between them. This CDR3 region has 13 residues. The CDR3 reads CASSFAEKGELFF. The CDR3 bases are TGTGCCAGCAGCTTCGCAGAAAAAGGGGAGCTGTTTTTT.

The chain recombines TRBV9 with TRBJ2-3, with TRBD2 matching 7 bases. Losses at the gene ends were 6 bases for V and 1 base for J; bases not matched to a gene: 8. This CDR3 is 15 amino acids long. Germline V CDR1 and CDR2: SGDLS, YYNGEE. CDR3 amino acids: CASTLSGLGTDTQYF. The CDR3, as DNA: TGTGCCAGCACCCTCTCCGGACTAGGCACAGATACGCAGTATTTT.

V and J are TRBV6-2 or TRBV6-3 and TRBJ2-1; D uncertain. The CDR3 length is 21 residues. Germline V gives CDR1 MNHEY, CDR2 SVGEGT. Trimming shortened V by 0 bases and J by 0 bases, and 24 bases separated the two germline ends. CDR3 in amino acids: CASSYSGSPRKRPPSYNEQFF. CDR3 nucleotide sequence: TGTGCCAGCAGTTACTCGGGGTCCCCTAGGAAGAGACCGCCCTCCTACAATGAGCAGTTCTTC.

This clonotype was counted a single time. This CDR3 reads CASSLGQRRGTQYF. In DNA, the CDR3 is TGCGCCAGCAGCTTGGGGCAGCGGCGGGGGACCCAGTACTTC. This sequence joins TRBV5-1 and TRBJ2-5, with D maybe TRBD2 (6 bases). Trimming took 0 bases from V and 7 from J, leaving 13 bases between them. This CDR3 spans 14 amino acids. The V gene's germline CDR1 is SGHRS and CDR2 YFSETQ. Filled out from reference TRBV5-1 and TRBJ2-5, the complete variable domain reads KAGVTQTPRYLIKTRGQQVTLSCSPISGHRSVSWYQQTPGQGLQFLFEYFSETQRNKGNFPGRFSGRQFSNSRSEMNVSTLELGDSALYLCASSLGQRRGTQYFGPGTRLLVL.

V usage is TRBV5-5 and J usage is TRBJ2-4; D gene uncertain. V was pared by 0 bases and J by 0 bases, with 10 bases between. CDR3 length: 16 amino acids. The V gene's germline CDR1 is SGHKS and CDR2 YYEKEE (reference sequence). The CDR3 spells CASSLGHPLAKNIQYF. CDR3 sequence (DNA): TGTGCCAGCAGCTTGGGACATCCTCTAGCCAAAAACATTCAGTACTTC.

J is TRBJ2-7 and V is TRBV2; no firm D call. V lost 2 bases to trimming and J lost 3 bases, with 5 bases between them. The length of the CDR3 is 12 residues. Germline values: CDR1 SNHLY, CDR2 FYNNEI. The CDR3 nucleotides are TGTGCCAGCAGTGAAAACAGCTACGAGCAGTACTTC. This gives the protein CASSENSYEQYF. The full variable domain, in which reference TRBV2 and TRBJ2-7 provide the parts outside the CDR3, is EPEVTQTPSHQVTQMGQEVILRCVPISNHLYFYWYRQILGQKVEFLVSFYNNEISEKSEIFDDQFSVERPDGSNFTLKIRSTKLEDSAMYFCASSENSYEQYFGPGTRLTVT.

This clonotype turned up a few times. The gene calls are TRBV7-2 and TRBJ1-1; D is unresolved. Germline CDR1 reads SGHTA; CDR2 reads FQGNSA. Deletions cut 2 bases from V and 0 bases from J, with 7 bases between. This CDR3 is built from 14 residues. CDR3 region: CASSLRHMNTEAFF. For the CDR3, the DNA is TGTGCCAGCAGCTTAAGACATATGAACACTGAAGCTTTCTTT.